The 24 T cell receptor beta chains in this list originate from one sample, sequenced in a study of identical twins. TCRdb called the 5' RACE reads again in MiXCR, with one record for every CDR3 protein. The table records under 250,000 distinct CDR3 sequences, 7.5% of them present only once. Separately, the same data were catalogued under a study of yellow fever vaccine responses in identical twins.

The sample consisted of CD8+ T cells sorted from blood. These receptor sequences come from a young woman in good health.

This clonotype showed up many times. The rearrangement uses TRBV5-6 and TRBJ1-3; D unresolved. V shed 2 bases and J shed 0 bases, with 6 bases lying between them. The CDR3 runs to 14 residues. The germline V gene encodes CDR1 SGHDT and CDR2 YYEEEE. Here the CDR3 DNA reads TGTGCCAGCAGCTTCCAAACCTCTGGAAACACCATATATTTT. Encoded protein: CASSFQTSGNTIYF.

The chain employs TRBV4-1 and TRBJ1-6; the match to TRBD1 covers 9 bases. The ends lost 0 bases at V and 13 bases at J; junction bases unmatched: 10. The CDR3 runs 16 residues. CDR1 and CDR2 from the germline V gene are MGHRA and YSYEKL. In DNA form, the CDR3 reads TGCGCCAGCAGCCAAGATTTTGGAGACAGGGGGGATCCCCTCCACTTT. This encodes CASSQDFGDRGDPLHF.

The rearrangement joins TRBV3-1 to TRBJ2-7; D may be TRBD1 or TRBD2 (5 bases each). The V gene's germline CDR1 is LGHDT and CDR2 YNNKEL (reference sequence). The CDR3 contains 18 residues. Trimming shortened V by 11 bases and J by 2 bases, and 31 bases separated the two germline ends. The CDR3 DNA sequence: TGTGCCTCCTGCCAAGTAGTGGGGGAGCACCCGGCACCCTACGAGCAGTACTTC. Residues: CASCQVVGEHPAPYEQYF.

This clonotype showed up many times. The chain joins TRBV4-1 to TRBJ2-3; weak D call: TRBD2 (5 bases). Germline loops: CDR1 MGHRA, CDR2 YSYEKL. The CDR3 runs 14 residues. V lost 3 bases to trimming and J lost 5 bases, with 12 bases between them. CDR3 DNA sequence: TGCGCCAGCAGCCAGATATCCGGGGAAGATACGCAGTATTTT. Protein: CASSQISGEDTQYF.

This clonotype was seen many times. The rearrangement uses TRBV11-2 and TRBJ2-3; D not resolved. The CDR3 spans 14 residues. The germline V gene has CDR1 SGHAT and CDR2 FQNNGV. Trimming removed 2 bases from V and 4 bases from J, with 10 bases in between. The CDR3 nucleotides are TGTGCCAGCAGCTTACGAGGCTACGCAGATACGCAGTATTTT. Translated, it gives CASSLRGYADTQYF.

This clonotype was counted a few times. This chain uses TRBV12-3 or TRBV12-4 with TRBJ2-1, with TRBD2 identical over 7 bases. J gave up 0 bases and V 1 base, and 3 bases lay outside the gene matches. The CDR3 has 16 amino acids. CDR3 residues: CASSLGIAGSYNEQFF. The CDR3 DNA sequence: TGTGCCAGCAGTTTAGGGATAGCGGGCTCCTACAATGAGCAGTTCTTC.

Only a few counts were recorded for this clonotype. The chain combines TRBV2 with TRBJ1-1, with a tentative D call TRBD1 (6 bases). The CDR3 has 14 amino acids. CDR1 is SNHLY, CDR2 FYNNEI, per germline. V shed 3 bases and J shed 4 bases, with 12 bases lying between them. Written as DNA, the CDR3 is TGTGCCAGCAGTGACAGGGGCTCTGGCACTGAAGCTTTCTTT. This codes for CASSDRGSGTEAFF.

This clonotype was picked up a small number of times. The chain carries TRBV4-1 and TRBJ1-1; TRBD1 matches 7 bases. V was pared by 2 bases and J by 3 bases, with 9 bases of the junction left unmatched. Germline V gene sequence: CDR1 MGHRA, CDR2 YSYEKL. This CDR3 region has 16 residues. CDR3 DNA sequence: TGCGCCAGCAGCCAAAGGAACAGGGGTTCGGACACTGAAGCTTTCTTT. Its translation is CASSQRNRGSDTEAFF.

This chain links TRBV7-9 with TRBJ2-1; 8 bases line up with TRBD2. V shed 1 base and J 7 bases; nucleotides not matched to a gene: 6. The CDR3 is made up of 15 amino acids. The germline gives CDR1 SEHNR, CDR2 FQNEAQ (reference sequence). DNA for the CDR3: TGTGCCAGCAGCTTAGTACGGGGGGGCATGAATGAGCAGTTCTTC. This codes for CASSLVRGGMNEQFF.

This clonotype has a handful of counts. The chain recombines TRBV15 with TRBJ2-3, with TRBD2 identical over 8 bases. The CDR3 extends over 17 amino acids. V lost 3 bases to trimming and J lost 1 base; unmatched junction nucleotides: 9. Germline V gene lookup returns CDR1 LNHNV and CDR2 YYDKDF (reference sequence). The CDR3: CATSSTQAGVGTDTQYF. The DNA for the CDR3 is TGTGCCACCAGCAGTACACAAGCGGGAGTTGGCACAGATACGCAGTATTTT.

In this sample, this clonotype turned up a few times. The chain couples TRBV15 to TRBJ2-1; D gene ambiguous. The V and J ends lost 4 bases and 8 bases respectively, with 9 bases between them. Germline V CDR1 and CDR2: LNHNV, YYDKDF (reference sequence). The CDR3 runs 12 residues. The CDR3 reads CATSNPRDEQFF. The DNA of the CDR3 is TGTGCCACCAGCAACCCCCGGGATGAGCAGTTCTTC.

There are many counts of this clonotype. The chain joins TRBV7-3 to TRBJ2-1; no reliable D call. Looked up from germline, CDR1 is SGHTA and CDR2 is FQGTGA. The CDR3 consists of 14 residues. V was cut by 0 bases and J by 7 bases, with 10 bases left in between. The CDR3 DNA reads TGTGCCAGCAGCTTAACGGTTCGGTTTAATGAGCAGTTCTTC. Protein: CASSLTVRFNEQFF.

This clonotype was recorded many times. V and J are TRBV7-9 and TRBJ2-7; TRBD2 might be the D (6 bases). From germline, CDR1 is SEHNR and CDR2 FQNEAQ (reference sequence). The germline V and J ends were trimmed by 4 bases and 6 bases, with 13 bases remaining between them. The CDR3 covers 13 residues. The CDR3 loop is CASSSWDFLEQYF. CDR3 nucleotide sequence: TGTGCCAGCAGCTCATGGGACTTCCTCGAGCAGTACTTC. Filled out from reference TRBV7-9 and TRBJ2-7, the complete variable domain reads DTGVSQNPRHKITKRGQNVTFRCDPISEHNRLYWYRQTLGQGPEFLTYFQNEAQLEKSRLLSDRFSAERPKGSFSTLEIQRTEQGDSAMYLCASSSWDFLEQYFGPGTRLTVT.

This clonotype has a count of ten or more. The rearrangement uses TRBV25-1 and TRBJ2-7; TRBD2 aligns across 10 bases. The CDR3 is 16 residues long. The V segment lost 1 base and the J segment 2 bases; nucleotides outside the gene matches: 5. Germline CDR1 and CDR2: MGHDK and SYGVNS. CDR3 sequence (DNA): TGTGCCAGCAGTGAATGGGTCAGCGGGAGGGCCTACGAGCAGTACTTC. It encodes CASSEWVSGRAYEQYF.

This clonotype was seen many times. Here the CDR3 DNA reads TGTGCCAGCAGTTTCGGACGGGAGCAGTTCTTC. Protein: CASSFGREQFF. The V and J genes are TRBV28 and TRBJ2-1; D is unresolved. The length of the CDR3 is 11 residues. V lost 3 bases, J lost 10 bases, and 7 bases lay in between. CDR1 is MDHEN, CDR2 SYDVKM, per germline.

This clonotype was observed a few times. The V call is TRBV20-1, the J call TRBJ2-7; 7 nucleotides line up with TRBD2. This CDR3 contains 16 residues. With 0 bases clipped from V and 2 bases from J, the junction kept 10 bases outside the gene matches. CDR1 is DFQATT, CDR2 SNEGSKA, per germline (reference sequence). CDR3 DNA: TGCAGTGCTAGAGATCCAAGCGGGAATCGCGCCTACGAGCAGTACTTC. It translates to CSARDPSGNRAYEQYF.

In its sample, this clonotype was seen many times. V gene TRBV12-3 or TRBV12-4 combines with J gene TRBJ2-7; tentative D call: TRBD1 (5 bases). Trimming shortened V by 6 bases and J by 0 bases, and 9 bases separated the two germline ends. The CDR3 totals 13 residues. The CDR3 sequence is CASSQDSSYEQYV. Written as DNA, the CDR3 is TGTGCCAGCAGCCAAGACAGCTCCTACGAGCAGTACGTC.

This clonotype occurred a few times. The rearrangement joins TRBV29-1 to TRBJ2-1; TRBD2 matches at 10 bases. This CDR3 contains 17 residues. Germline CDR1 reads SQVTM; CDR2 reads ANQGSEA. Unmatched junction bases numbered 16, after V lost 4 bases and J lost 7 bases. The CDR3 DNA sequence: TGCAGCGTTGCAGCCCAGGATCTAGCGGGAGTTAAGAATGAGCAGTTCTTC. Its protein is CSVAAQDLAGVKNEQFF.

V is TRBV7-9 and J is TRBJ2-3, with D perhaps matching TRBD2 (5 bases). Germline CDR1 is SEHNR and CDR2 is FQNEAQ (reference sequence). The V end lost 3 bases, the J end lost 2 bases, and 15 bases lay between the germline ends. CDR3 length equals 16 residues. The CDR3 region has the DNA TGTGCCAGCAGCTTGGAGGCCGACTACTTCACAGATACGCAGTATTTT. It is translated as CASSLEADYFTDTQYF. The whole variable domain, filled in from reference TRBV7-9 and TRBJ2-3, reads DTGVSQNPRHKITKRGQNVTFRCDPISEHNRLYWYRQTLGQGPEFLTYFQNEAQLEKSRLLSDRFSAERPKGSFSTLEIQRTEQGDSAMYLCASSLEADYFTDTQYFGPGTRLTVL.

The chain uses TRBV7-9 and TRBJ2-5; 8 positions agree with TRBD1. The CDR3 sequence is 16 residues long. The trim removed 5 bases at V and 4 bases at J, leaving 12 bases unmatched. Germline V gene data show CDR1 as SEHNR and CDR2 as FQNEAQ (reference sequence). The CDR3 DNA reads TGTGCCAGCAGCACGAGGACAGGGCAAAAGAGAGAGACCCAGTACTTC. Translated, it gives CASSTRTGQKRETQYF.

The J gene is TRBJ2-1, the V gene TRBV15; a possible D gene is TRBD2 (7 bases). The CDR3 spans 19 residues. The germline V and J ends were trimmed by 2 bases and 7 bases, with 27 bases remaining between them. Germline CDR1 and CDR2: LNHNV and YYDKDF (reference sequence). Here the CDR3 reads CATSRTIRGGRENTNEQFF. The CDR3 DNA is TGTGCCACCAGCAGAACAATCAGGGGAGGGCGGGAGAACACGAATGAGCAGTTCTTC.

This clonotype was detected a few times. The V and J genes are TRBV6-1 and TRBJ2-3; possible D gene TRBD2, 7 bases. Between the trimmed V and J ends, which lost 7 bases and 3 bases, there was a span of 17 bases. This CDR3 has 15 amino acids. Germline V lookup: CDR1 MNHNS, CDR2 SASEGT. The CDR3 region has the DNA TGTGCCAGCAAGATTGGTGGGAGGGGGACAGATACGCAGTATTTT. This translates into CASKIGGRGTDTQYF.

The J gene is TRBJ1-2, the V gene TRBV9; D ambiguous. Looked up from germline, CDR1 is SGDLS and CDR2 is YYNGEE. CDR3 size: 9 residues. The V end was cut by 7 bases, the J end by 7 bases, with 5 bases between. The CDR3 sequence: CASGSGYTF. The CDR3 region has the DNA TGTGCCAGCGGGTCTGGCTACACCTTC.

This clonotype was seen a few times. V gene TRBV13 combines with J gene TRBJ2-7; 10 nucleotides match TRBD2. Germline assignment: CDR1 PRHDT and CDR2 FYEKMQ (reference sequence). The CDR3 consists of 12 residues. V was clipped by 6 bases and J by 10 bases; unmatched bases: 6. CDR3 amino acids: CASRRTSGRQYF. CDR3 DNA sequence: TGTGCCAGCAGGCGGACTAGCGGACGCCAGTACTTC. Variable domain in full (rest from reference TRBV13 and TRBJ2-7): AAGVIQSPRHLIKEKRETATLKCYPIPRHDTVYWYQQGPGQDPQFLISFYEKMQSDKGSIPDRFSAQQFSDYHSELNMSSLELGDSALYFCASRRTSGRQYFGPGTRLTVT.